This TCR beta chain was identified in a study of T cell changes during pregnancy in multiple sclerosis. Trimming left V 2 bases short and J 4 bases short, with 12 bases between. The CDR3 totals 14 residues. The germline gives CDR1 MNHEY, CDR2 SVGAGI. The repertoire was sequenced with immunoSEQ multiplex PCR; TCRdb's copy has only in-frame clones and lacks some. The sample lists 50,000 to 60,000 clones; around nine tenths were seen once. The clonotype was recovered from a female donor with multiple sclerosis, enrolled in a pregnancy study. The genes are TRBV6-5 and TRBJ2-7; D may be TRBD2 (5 bases). The sample consisted of peripheral blood, taken after pregnancy. The CDR3 spells CASSYHLGEYEQYF. As DNA, the CDR3 is TGTGCCAGCAGTTACCACCTCGGGGAGTACGAGCAGTACTTC.